One sample yielded the 2 T cell receptor beta chains listed below, sequenced in a study of neurological immune-mediated disorders. Time point: longitudinal time-point 3. TCRdb reanalysed the 5' RACE reads using MiXCR and keeps one entry per CDR3 protein. Among roughly 100,000 distinct CDR3 sequences, under 14% were seen once, and the ten largest hold under 3.5%. Sequenced material: PBMCs. These receptors were obtained from a female donor with HTLV-1-associated myelopathy (HAM/TSP).

V is TRBV19 and J is TRBJ2-1, with D perhaps matching TRBD1 (6 bases). Trimming removed 4 bases at V and 7 bases at J, with 17 bases between. This CDR3 comprises 15 residues. Germline V gene lookup returns CDR1 LNHDA and CDR2 SQIVND (reference sequence). CDR3 sequence reads: CASSRAGSGANEQFF. CDR3 coding DNA: TGTGCCAGTAGTAGGGCCGGGTCAGGGGCTAATGAGCAGTTCTTC.

This clonotype was seen ten or more times. V usage is TRBV28 and J usage is TRBJ2-2; TRBD2 might be the D (5 bases). The V end lost 2 bases, the J end lost 1 base, and 14 bases lay between the germline ends. Germline assignment: CDR1 MDHEN and CDR2 SYDVKM. CDR3 length: 17 residues. Written as DNA, the CDR3 is TGTGCCAGCAGTTTAACCTCCCTCGGAGGGAACACCGGGGAGCTGTTTTTT. Protein product: CASSLTSLGGNTGELFF.